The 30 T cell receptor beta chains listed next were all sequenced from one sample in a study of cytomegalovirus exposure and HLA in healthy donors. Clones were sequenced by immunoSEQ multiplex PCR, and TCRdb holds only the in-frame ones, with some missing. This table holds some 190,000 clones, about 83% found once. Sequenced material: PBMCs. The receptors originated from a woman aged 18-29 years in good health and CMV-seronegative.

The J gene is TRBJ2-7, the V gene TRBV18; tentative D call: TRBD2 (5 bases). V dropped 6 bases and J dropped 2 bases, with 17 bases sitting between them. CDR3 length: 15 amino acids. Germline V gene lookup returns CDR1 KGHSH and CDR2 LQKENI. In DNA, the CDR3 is TGTGCCAGCTCCCCCGCTAGCACACCCACCTACGAGCAGTACTTC. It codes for CASSPASTPTYEQYF.

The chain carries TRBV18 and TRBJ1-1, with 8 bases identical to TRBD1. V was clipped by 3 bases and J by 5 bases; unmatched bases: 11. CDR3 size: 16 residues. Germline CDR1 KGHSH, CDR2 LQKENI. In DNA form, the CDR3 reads TGTGCCAGCTCACCCCTCACGACCAGGGGGCTAACTGAAGCTTTCTTT. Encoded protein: CASSPLTTRGLTEAFF.

CDR3 nucleotides: TGTGCCAGCAGTTACCCGACAGGGTCCCGCACAGATACGCAGTATTTT. Translated: CASSYPTGSRTDTQYF. The J gene is TRBJ2-3, the V gene TRBV6-6; 7 bases match TRBD1. There are 16 residues in the CDR3. Germline values: CDR1 MNHNY, CDR2 SVGAGI (reference sequence). Trimming at V came to 2 bases and at J to 1 base, leaving 6 bases not matched to a gene.

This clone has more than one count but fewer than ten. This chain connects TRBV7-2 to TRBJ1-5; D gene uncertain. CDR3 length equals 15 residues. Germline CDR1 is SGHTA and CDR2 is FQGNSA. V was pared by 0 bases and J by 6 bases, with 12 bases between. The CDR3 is CASSLAPLTGQPQHF. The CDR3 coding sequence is TGTGCCAGCAGCTTAGCGCCGCTCACCGGTCAGCCCCAGCATTTT.

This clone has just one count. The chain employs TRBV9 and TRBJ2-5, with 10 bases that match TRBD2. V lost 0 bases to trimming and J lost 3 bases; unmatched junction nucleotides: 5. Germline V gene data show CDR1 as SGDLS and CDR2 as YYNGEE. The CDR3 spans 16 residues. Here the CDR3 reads CASSVGSGRAKETQYF. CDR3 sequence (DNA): TGTGCCAGCAGCGTAGGAAGCGGGAGGGCCAAAGAGACCCAGTACTTC.

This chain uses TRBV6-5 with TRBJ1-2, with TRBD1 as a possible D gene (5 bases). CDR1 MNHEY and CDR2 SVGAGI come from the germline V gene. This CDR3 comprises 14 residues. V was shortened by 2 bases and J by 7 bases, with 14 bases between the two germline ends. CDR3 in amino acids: CASSYVRGQGGYTF. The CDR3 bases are TGTGCCAGCAGTTACGTTCGCGGACAAGGTGGCTACACCTTC.

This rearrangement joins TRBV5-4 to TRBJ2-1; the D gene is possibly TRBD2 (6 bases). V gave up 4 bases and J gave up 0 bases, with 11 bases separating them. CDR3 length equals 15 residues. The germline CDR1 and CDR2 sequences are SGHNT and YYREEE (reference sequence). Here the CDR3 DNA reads TGTGCCAGCAGCCTTGGAGGGAGCTCCTACAATGAGCAGTTCTTC. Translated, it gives CASSLGGSSYNEQFF.

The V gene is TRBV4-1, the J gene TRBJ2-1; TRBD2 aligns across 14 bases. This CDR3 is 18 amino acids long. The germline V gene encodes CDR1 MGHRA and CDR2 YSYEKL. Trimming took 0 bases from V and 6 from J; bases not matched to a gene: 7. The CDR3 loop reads CASSQDPGLAGGPNEQFF. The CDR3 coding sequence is TGCGCCAGCAGCCAAGATCCCGGACTAGCGGGAGGCCCCAATGAGCAGTTCTTC.

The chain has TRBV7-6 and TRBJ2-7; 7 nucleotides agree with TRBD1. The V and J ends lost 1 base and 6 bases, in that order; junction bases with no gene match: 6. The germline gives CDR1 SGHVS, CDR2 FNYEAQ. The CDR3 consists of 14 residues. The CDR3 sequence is CASSLVRQGGEQYF. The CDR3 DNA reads TGTGCCAGCAGCTTAGTCAGACAGGGCGGCGAGCAGTACTTC.

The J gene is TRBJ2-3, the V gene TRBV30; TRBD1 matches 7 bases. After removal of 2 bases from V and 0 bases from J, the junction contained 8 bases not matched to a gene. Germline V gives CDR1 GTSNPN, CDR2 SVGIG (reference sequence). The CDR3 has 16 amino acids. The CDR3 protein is CAWSHGTDPSTDTQYF. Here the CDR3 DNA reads TGTGCCTGGAGTCATGGGACAGACCCAAGCACAGATACGCAGTATTTT.

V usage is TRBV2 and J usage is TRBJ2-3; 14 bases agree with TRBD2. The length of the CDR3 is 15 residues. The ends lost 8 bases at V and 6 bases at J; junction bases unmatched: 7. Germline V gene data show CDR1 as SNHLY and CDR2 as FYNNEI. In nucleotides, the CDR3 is TGTGCCAGCCCCCCGACTAGCGGGGGGGCGGATACGCAGTATTTT. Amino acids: CASPPTSGGADTQYF.

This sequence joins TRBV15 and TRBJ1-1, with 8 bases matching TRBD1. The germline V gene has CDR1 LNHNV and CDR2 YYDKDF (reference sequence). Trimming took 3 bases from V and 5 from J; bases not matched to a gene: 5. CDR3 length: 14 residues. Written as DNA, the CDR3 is TGTGCCACCAGCAGGGGGACAGGCGGGACTGAAGCTTTCTTT. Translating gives CATSRGTGGTEAFF. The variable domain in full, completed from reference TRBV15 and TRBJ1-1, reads DAMVIQNPRYQVTQFGKPVTLSCSQTLNHNVMYWYQQKSSQAPKLLFHYYDKDFNNEADTPDNFQSRRPNTSFCFLDIRSPGLGDTAMYLCATSRGTGGTEAFFGQGTRLTVV.

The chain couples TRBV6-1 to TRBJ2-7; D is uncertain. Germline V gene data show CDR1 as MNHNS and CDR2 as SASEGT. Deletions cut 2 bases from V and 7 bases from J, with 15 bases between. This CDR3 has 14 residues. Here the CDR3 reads CASSEPSRRGEQYF. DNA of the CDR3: TGTGCCAGCAGTGAACCTTCGCGGAGAGGAGAGCAGTACTTC.

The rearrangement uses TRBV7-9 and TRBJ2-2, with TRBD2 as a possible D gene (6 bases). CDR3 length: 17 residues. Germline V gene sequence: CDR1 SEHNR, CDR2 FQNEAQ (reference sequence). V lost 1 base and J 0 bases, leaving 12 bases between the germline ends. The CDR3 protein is CASSLVIGGTNTGELFF. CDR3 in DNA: TGTGCCAGCAGCTTAGTCATCGGCGGGACGAACACCGGGGAGCTGTTTTTT.

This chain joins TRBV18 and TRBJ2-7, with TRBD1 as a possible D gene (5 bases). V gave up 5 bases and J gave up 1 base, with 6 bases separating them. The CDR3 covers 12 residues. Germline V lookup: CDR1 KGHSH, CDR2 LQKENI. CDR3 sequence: CASSKGSYEQYF. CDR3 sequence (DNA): TGTGCCAGCTCAAAGGGGTCCTACGAGCAGTACTTC.

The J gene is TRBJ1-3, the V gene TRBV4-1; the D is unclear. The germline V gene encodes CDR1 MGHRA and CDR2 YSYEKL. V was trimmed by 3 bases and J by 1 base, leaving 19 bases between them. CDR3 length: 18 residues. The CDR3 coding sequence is TGCGCCAGCAGCCATGGCGCGATTCGGGGATCTTCTGGAAACACCATATATTTT. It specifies CASSHGAIRGSSGNTIYF.

CDR3 sequence reads: CASGQGASPLHF. The CDR3 coding sequence is TGTGCCAGTGGACAGGGGGCTTCACCCCTCCACTTT. The chain is built from TRBV19 and TRBJ1-6; 11 positions agree with TRBD1. The junction had 0 bases not matched to a gene; V was cut back by 8 bases and J by 9 bases. In germline, CDR1 is LNHDA, CDR2 SQIVND (reference sequence). This CDR3 region has 12 residues.

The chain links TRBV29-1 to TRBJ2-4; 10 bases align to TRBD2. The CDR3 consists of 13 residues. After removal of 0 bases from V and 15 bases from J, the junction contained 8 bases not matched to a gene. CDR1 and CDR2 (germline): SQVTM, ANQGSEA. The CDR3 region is CSVEDLLAGVTYF. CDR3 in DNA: TGCAGCGTTGAAGATTTGCTAGCGGGAGTTACGTACTTC.

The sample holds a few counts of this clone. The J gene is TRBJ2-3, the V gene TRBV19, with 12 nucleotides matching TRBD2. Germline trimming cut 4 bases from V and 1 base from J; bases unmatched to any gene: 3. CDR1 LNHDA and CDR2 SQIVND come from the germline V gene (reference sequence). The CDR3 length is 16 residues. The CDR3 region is CASSTRLAGGTDTQYF. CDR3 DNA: TGTGCCAGTAGTACTCGACTAGCGGGGGGCACAGATACGCAGTATTTT.

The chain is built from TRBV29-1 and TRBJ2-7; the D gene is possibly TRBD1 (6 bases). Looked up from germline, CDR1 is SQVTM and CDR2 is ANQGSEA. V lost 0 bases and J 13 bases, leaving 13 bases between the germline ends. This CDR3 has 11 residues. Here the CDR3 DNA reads TGCAGCGTTGAAGATCGGGGACATAGATACTTC. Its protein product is CSVEDRGHRYF.

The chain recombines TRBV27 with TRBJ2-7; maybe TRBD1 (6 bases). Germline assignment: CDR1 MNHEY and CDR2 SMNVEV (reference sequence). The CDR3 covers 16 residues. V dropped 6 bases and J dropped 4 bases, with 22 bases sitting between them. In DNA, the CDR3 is TGTGCCAGCAGCCTGACAGGAGGCTCCTCTACTTACGAGCAGTACTTC. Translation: CASSLTGGSSTYEQYF.

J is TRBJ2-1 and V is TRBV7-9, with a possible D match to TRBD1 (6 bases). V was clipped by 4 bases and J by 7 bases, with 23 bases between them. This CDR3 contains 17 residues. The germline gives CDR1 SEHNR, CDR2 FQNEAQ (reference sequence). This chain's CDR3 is CASSWMGGGLKKNEQFF. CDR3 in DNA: TGTGCCAGCAGCTGGATGGGTGGGGGCCTAAAAAAGAATGAGCAGTTCTTC.

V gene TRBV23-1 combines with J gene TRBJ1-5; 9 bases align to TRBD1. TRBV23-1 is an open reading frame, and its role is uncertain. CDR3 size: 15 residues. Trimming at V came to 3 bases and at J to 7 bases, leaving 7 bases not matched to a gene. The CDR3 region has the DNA TGCGCCAGCAGTCAGAATTACAGGGGGCACCAGCCCCAGCATTTT. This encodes CASSQNYRGHQPQHF.

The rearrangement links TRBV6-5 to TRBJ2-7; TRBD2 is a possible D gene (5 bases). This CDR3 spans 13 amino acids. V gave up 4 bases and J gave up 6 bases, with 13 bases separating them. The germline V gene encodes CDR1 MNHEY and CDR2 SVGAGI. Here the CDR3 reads CASSWRPAGEQYF. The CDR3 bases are TGTGCCAGCAGTTGGCGACCTGCGGGCGAGCAGTACTTC.

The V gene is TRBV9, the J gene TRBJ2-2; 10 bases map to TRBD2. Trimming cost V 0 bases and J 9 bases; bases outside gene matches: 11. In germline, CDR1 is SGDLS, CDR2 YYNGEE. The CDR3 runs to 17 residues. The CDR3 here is CASSVVKASGRPRELFF. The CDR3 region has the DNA TGTGCCAGCAGCGTAGTAAAAGCTAGCGGGAGACCCCGGGAGCTGTTTTTT.

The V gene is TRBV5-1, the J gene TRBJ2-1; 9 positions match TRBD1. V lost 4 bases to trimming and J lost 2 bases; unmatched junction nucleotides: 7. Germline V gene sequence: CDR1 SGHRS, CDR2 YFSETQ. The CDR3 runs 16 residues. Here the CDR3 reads CASSPGDRATYNEQFF. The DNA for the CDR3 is TGCGCCAGCAGCCCCGGGGACAGGGCCACCTACAATGAGCAGTTCTTC.

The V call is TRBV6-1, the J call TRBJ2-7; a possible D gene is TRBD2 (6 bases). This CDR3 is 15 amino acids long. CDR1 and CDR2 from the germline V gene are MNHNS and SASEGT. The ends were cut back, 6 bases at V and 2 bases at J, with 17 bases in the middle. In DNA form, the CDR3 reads TGTGCCAGCAGGCACCAGGGACTTCTGGCCTACGAGCAGTACTTC. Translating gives CASRHQGLLAYEQYF.

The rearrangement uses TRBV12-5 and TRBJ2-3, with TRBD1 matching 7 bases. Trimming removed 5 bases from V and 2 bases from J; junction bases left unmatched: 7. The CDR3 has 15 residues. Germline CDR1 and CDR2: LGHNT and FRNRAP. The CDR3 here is CASGPRDRNTDTQYF. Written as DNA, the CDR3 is TGTGCTAGTGGTCCCAGGGACAGAAACACAGATACGCAGTATTTT.

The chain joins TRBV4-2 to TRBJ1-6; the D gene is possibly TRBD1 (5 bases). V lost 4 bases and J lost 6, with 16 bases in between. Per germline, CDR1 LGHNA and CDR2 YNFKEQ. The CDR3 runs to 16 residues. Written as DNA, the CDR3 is TGTGCCAGCAGCCCCACCCCGACAGCCTCTAATTCACCCCTCCACTTT. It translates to CASSPTPTASNSPLHF.

CDR3 sequence: CASRTSGGTDTQYF. DNA for the CDR3: TGTGCCAGCCGGACTAGCGGAGGCACAGATACGCAGTATTTT. The chain carries TRBV27 and TRBJ2-3; TRBD2 matches 10 bases. Trimming cost V 8 bases and J 1 base; bases outside gene matches: 3. CDR3 length: 14 amino acids. Germline CDR1 is MNHEY and CDR2 is SMNVEV (reference sequence).